These T cell receptor beta chains were read from a single sample in a study of T cells after yellow fever vaccination. MiXCR, run by TCRdb on the 5' RACE reads, gives a single entry per CDR3 protein. The profile covers under 400,000 distinct CDR3 sequences, with roughly an eighth appearing a single time and 2.5% to 4% taken by the ten largest. Sequenced material: CD4+ T cells sorted from PBMCs, taken 15 days after the yellow fever booster vaccination. The origin of the receptors is a man younger than 35 who received the YFV17D yellow fever vaccine. The CDR3 runs from the conserved cysteine through the conserved F or W. The D gene is left open where the match is weak. Only part of the rows carry a size: once, few, many, or a class if the clone is expanded.

j_call: TRBJ1-1
d_call: NA
clone_size: few
v_call: TRBV7-9
cdr3_nt: TGTGCCAGCAACTGGGTAGGGGGAATCACTGAAGCTTTCTTT
cdr3_aa: CASNWVGGITEAFF

j_call: TRBJ1-4
d_call: NA
clone_size: NA
v_call: TRBV27
cdr3_nt: NA
cdr3_aa: CASSRAGRRWNEKLFF

j_call: TRBJ1-4
d_call: NA
clone_size: many
v_call: TRBV20-1
cdr3_nt: TGCAGTGCTAGAGATAACGGGGGGAATGAAAAACTGTTTTTT
cdr3_aa: CSARDNGGNEKLFF

j_call: TRBJ1-2
d_call: NA
clone_size: NA
v_call: TRBV20-1
cdr3_nt: TGCAGTGCTAGGGAGGGTCAGAACTATGGCTACACCTTC
cdr3_aa: CSAREGQNYGYTF

j_call: TRBJ2-1
d_call: NA
clone_size: NA
v_call: TRBV7-2
cdr3_nt: TGTGCCAGCAGCACTCAGGGCTTAGAGCAGTTCTTC
cdr3_aa: CASSTQGLEQFF

j_call: TRBJ2-5
d_call: TRBD2
clone_size: few
v_call: TRBV7-2
cdr3_nt: TGTGCCAGCAGCTGGGGAGGGGCGGATGGAGAGACCCAGTACTTC
cdr3_aa: CASSWGGADGETQYF

j_call: TRBJ2-3
d_call: NA
clone_size: NA
v_call: TRBV7-8
cdr3_nt: TGTGCCAGCAGCCGGGGACCGCGGGAGCAGTATTTT
cdr3_aa: CASSRGPREQYF

j_call: TRBJ2-1
d_call: TRBD2
clone_size: NA
v_call: TRBV3-1
cdr3_nt: TGTGCCAGCAGCCCGTACCAGGCGGGGGACTCCTACAATGAGCAGTTCTTC
cdr3_aa: CASSPYQAGDSYNEQFF

j_call: TRBJ2-1
d_call: NA
clone_size: few
v_call: TRBV9
cdr3_nt: TGTGCCAGCAGCGTAGATCAGTCAGGGGGGAATGAGCAGTTCTTC
cdr3_aa: CASSVDQSGGNEQFF

j_call: TRBJ2-1
d_call: TRBD1
clone_size: few
v_call: TRBV5-1
cdr3_nt: TGCGCCAGCAGCATCCGGCGACAGGGAAGGTACAATGAGCAGTTCTTC
cdr3_aa: CASSIRRQGRYNEQFF

j_call: TRBJ2-5
d_call: NA
clone_size: NA
v_call: TRBV6-5
cdr3_nt: TGTGCCAGCAGTTACTTCATCCAAGAGACCCAGTACTTC
cdr3_aa: CASSYFIQETQYF

j_call: TRBJ1-1
d_call: TRBD1
clone_size: few
v_call: TRBV29-1
cdr3_nt: TGCAGCTTCGACAGGGGACCGAACACTGAAGCTTTCTTT
cdr3_aa: CSFDRGPNTEAFF